The 11 T cell receptor beta chains in this list originate from one sample, sequenced in a study of blood T cell repertoires in COVID-19. Only in-frame clones appear in the TCRdb table, and some are missing; sequencing was by immunoSEQ multiplex PCR. The sample lists 30,000 or so clones, around 90% occurring once. The sequencing sample was made of peripheral blood. These receptors were collected from a human donor in a cohort sampled during active COVID-19.

This clone showed up just once. This chain uses TRBV3-1 (or the pseudogene TRBV3-2) with TRBJ2-1, with 8 bases matching TRBD2. The V gene end was trimmed by 5 bases and the J gene end by 8 bases; junction bases not matched to a gene: 11. The CDR3 sequence is 15 residues long. Germline CDR1 reads LGHDT; CDR2 reads YNNKEL (reference sequence). CDR3 DNA: TGTGCCAGCAGCTCCGGGACTAGTTTTAGCTATGAGCAGTTCTTC. It yields the protein CASSSGTSFSYEQFF.

J is TRBJ2-2 and V is TRBV6-2 or TRBV6-3; 7 bases are a match to TRBD1. CDR1 and CDR2 from the germline V gene are MNHEY and SVGEGT. The V gene end was trimmed by 0 bases and the J gene end by 1 base; junction bases not matched to a gene: 2. This CDR3 contains 16 residues. CDR3 in amino acids: CASSYSTGVNTGELFF. The DNA of the CDR3 is TGTGCCAGCAGTTACTCTACAGGGGTGAACACCGGGGAGCTGTTTTTT.

This clone came up once. The rearrangement uses TRBV10-2 and TRBJ2-2; 10 bases are a match to TRBD2. This CDR3 is built from 17 residues. Germline V gives CDR1 WSHSY, CDR2 SAAADI. With V trimmed by 5 bases and J by 3 bases, 9 bases remained unmatched. CDR3 sequence: CASSHSGGDQDTGELFF. The CDR3 DNA is TGCGCCAGCAGTCACAGCGGGGGGGATCAGGACACCGGGGAGCTGTTTTTT.

This chain connects TRBV30 to TRBJ2-2; TRBD1 aligns across 7 bases. The CDR3 is made up of 16 amino acids. J lost 8 bases, V lost 0 bases, and 12 bases had no gene match. Looked up from germline, CDR1 is GTSNPN and CDR2 is SVGIG (reference sequence). CDR3 nucleotides: TGTGCCTGGAGTGTACTGTCAAGGACAGGAGGAGGGGAGCTGTTTTTT. Protein: CAWSVLSRTGGGELFF.

The CDR3: CASSLGEWETQYF. The CDR3 DNA is TGTGCCAGCAGTTTAGGAGAGTGGGAGACCCAGTACTTC. The V gene is TRBV12-3 or TRBV12-4, the J gene TRBJ2-5; no definite D call. V lost 1 base and J 5 bases, leaving 8 bases between the germline ends. The CDR3 spans 13 residues.

The rearrangement uses TRBV6-1 and TRBJ1-2; no reliable D call. The CDR3 has 13 residues. Per the germline V gene, CDR1 is MNHNS and CDR2 is SASEGT. Deletions cut 1 base from V and 12 bases from J, with 15 bases between. CDR3 region: CASSEESGIINTF. Here the CDR3 DNA reads TGTGCCAGCAGTGAAGAATCCGGGATTATTAACACCTTC.

V is TRBV5-1 and J is TRBJ2-3; perhaps TRBD1 as D (6 bases). The V gene's germline CDR1 is SGHRS and CDR2 YFSETQ. The CDR3 contains 14 residues. V shed 6 bases and J shed 0 bases, with 11 bases lying between them. The DNA of the CDR3 is TGCGCCAGCAAGAGAGGGGGAAGCACAGATACGCAGTATTTT. This sequence encodes CASKRGGSTDTQYF.

The chain employs TRBV6-1 and TRBJ2-7; 9 bases match TRBD1. Looked up from germline, CDR1 is MNHNS and CDR2 is SASEGT. V lost 2 bases, J lost 5 bases, and 13 bases stayed unmatched. The CDR3 contains 17 residues. The CDR3 is CASSERLYGTGWNEQYF. CDR3 coding DNA: TGTGCCAGCAGTGAAAGGTTGTACGGGACAGGGTGGAACGAGCAGTACTTC.

The chain recombines TRBV6-5 with TRBJ1-3; 8 nucleotides align to TRBD1. V lost 5 bases and J lost 9; bases outside the gene matches: 12. CDR1 MNHEY and CDR2 SVGAGI come from the germline V gene. The CDR3 length is 15 residues. The CDR3 nucleotides read TGTGCCAGCAGTCAGGACAGGGAGATGGGGGGCACCATATATTTT. It codes for CASSQDREMGGTIYF.

The rearrangement links TRBV6-5 to TRBJ1-5; D uncertain. With 8 bases removed from V and 2 bases from J, the gap between germline ends came to 7 bases. CDR3 length: 12 residues. Germline V CDR1 and CDR2: MNHEY, SVGAGI. CDR3 sequence (DNA): TGTGCCAGCCGCCAGGGCAATCAGCCCCAGCATTTT. This gives the protein CASRQGNQPQHF.

V and J are TRBV6-4 and TRBJ2-2; D call uncertain. The CDR3 loop spans 15 amino acids. Trimming took 3 bases from V and 1 from J, leaving 9 bases between them. Germline values: CDR1 MRHNA, CDR2 SNTAGT. The CDR3 DNA sequence: TGTGCCAGCAGTGAATGGGCAGAGAACACCGGGGAGCTGTTTTTT. Protein: CASSEWAENTGELFF.